This TCR beta chain is drawn from a study of radiotherapy plus CTLA-4 blockade in lung cancer. Findings of the study overall: Blood saw expansion of tumor-derived TCR clones after radiotherapy plus ipilimumab. Early clone dynamics of blood T cells, plus interferon-beta, reportedly predicted response best.

This clone has a handful of counts. The antigen remains unidentified. With ipilimumab providing CTLA-4 blockade, focal radiation was administered to patients who had chemo-refractory metastatic non-small-cell lung cancer. Some clones are missing from TCRdb's copy, which holds only in-frame ones; the method was immunoSEQ multiplex PCR. This sample has 40,000 to 50,000 clones, with 75% found just once. Looked up from germline, CDR1 is KGHSH and CDR2 is LQKENI. The CDR3 contains 14 residues. The germline V and J ends were trimmed by 0 bases and 2 bases, with 7 bases remaining between them. This clonotype originated in a human donor with non-small cell lung cancer who had stable disease on radiotherapy plus ipilimumab. This specimen was peripheral blood, taken from a patient treated with radiotherapy plus ipilimumab. This chain connects TRBV18 to TRBJ1-2; D is uncertain. CDR3 residues: CASSPPAGNYGYTF. DNA of the CDR3: TGTGCCAGCTCACCACCGGCGGGAAACTATGGCTACACCTTC. The whole variable domain, filled in from reference TRBV18 and TRBJ1-2, reads NAGVMQNPRHLVRRRGQEARLRCSPMKGHSHVYWYRQLPEEGLKFMVYLQKENIIDESGMPKERFSAEFPKEGPSILRIQQVVRGDSAAYFCASSPPAGNYGYTFGSGTRLTVV.